Each of the 26 T cell receptor beta chains below was sequenced from the same sample in a study of response to subunit inactivated influenza vaccine. TCRdb reprocessed the RT-PCR reads with MiXCR, giving one entry per CDR3 protein. There are some 570,000 distinct CDR3 sequences in the sample; roughly 10% occur only once, and roughly 9.6% lies in the top ten. This sample was shared with a second study, whose subject was T cells expressing NK-cell markers. That investigation notes: UMI-tagged 5'RACE template switching yielded the TCR beta cDNA.

The starting material was PBMCs from blood, obtained on the day of vaccination. These TCRs come from a man aged 50-60 years who received an inactivated influenza vaccine.

There are a few counts of this clonotype. The chain carries TRBV20-1 and TRBJ2-7, with D tentatively TRBD2 (5 bases). Germline V gene lookup returns CDR1 DFQATT and CDR2 SNEGSKA (reference sequence). Trimming cost V 0 bases and J 4 bases, with 16 bases left between them. The CDR3 is 15 amino acids. The CDR3 region has the DNA TGCAGTGCTAGAGATCCCAAGGGCCAGCGGTACGAGCAGTACTTC. This codes for CSARDPKGQRYEQYF.

This clonotype was observed at least ten times. This chain joins TRBV4-3 and TRBJ2-4; perhaps TRBD1 as D (6 bases). The germline CDR1 and CDR2 sequences are LGHNA and YSLEER. V was trimmed by 0 bases and J by 10 bases, leaving 13 bases between them. CDR3 size: 14 residues. The CDR3 nucleotides are TGCGCCAGCAGCCAAGATAGGCAGGGGCAAATTCAGTACTTC. Translation gives CASSQDRQGQIQYF.

The rearrangement uses TRBV24-1 and TRBJ2-1; the D is unclear. Germline CDR1 KGHDR, CDR2 SFDVKD. Trimming took off 10 bases at V and 4 bases at J, with 7 bases between the two ends. The CDR3 contains 11 residues. CDR3 coding DNA: TGTGCCACGGGAAATTACAATGAGCAGTTCTTC. Amino acids: CATGNYNEQFF.

The chain uses TRBV5-1 and TRBJ2-1; the match to TRBD2 covers 10 bases. The CDR3 is 17 amino acids. Germline V gene sequence: CDR1 SGHRS, CDR2 YFSETQ. V lost 2 bases to trimming and J lost 1 base; unmatched junction nucleotides: 6. The CDR3 DNA reads as TGCGCCAGCAGCTTACCACGAGCGGGAGGGTCCTACAATGAGCAGTTCTTC. It is translated as CASSLPRAGGSYNEQFF.

This rearrangement joins TRBV30 to TRBJ2-1, with 13 bases identical to TRBD2. The V gene end was trimmed by 3 bases and the J gene end by 2 bases; junction bases not matched to a gene: 4. Germline CDR1 and CDR2: GTSNPN and SVGIG (reference sequence). The CDR3 extends over 16 amino acids. The CDR3 loop reads CAWRGLAGIPYNEQFF. For the CDR3, the DNA is TGTGCCTGGAGGGGACTAGCGGGAATCCCCTACAATGAGCAGTTCTTC.

This clonotype came up many times. This chain connects TRBV5-1 to TRBJ1-2; TRBD1 matches 10 bases. With 0 bases clipped from V and 6 bases from J, the junction kept 5 bases outside the gene matches. The CDR3 loop spans 15 amino acids. CDR1 and CDR2 from the germline V gene are SGHRS and YFSETQ. The CDR3: CASSLAMGQGNGYTF. The CDR3, as DNA: TGCGCCAGCAGCTTGGCAATGGGACAGGGGAATGGCTACACCTTC.

The chain employs TRBV3-1 and TRBJ1-3; the D gene is possibly TRBD1 (5 bases). V lost 3 bases and J 0 bases, leaving 12 bases between the germline ends. From germline, CDR1 is LGHDT and CDR2 YNNKEL (reference sequence). This CDR3 has 16 residues. The CDR3 loop is CASSHSGLLSGNTIYF. The CDR3, as DNA: TGTGCCAGCAGCCACTCGGGACTTCTCTCTGGAAACACCATATATTTT.

The chain carries TRBV29-1 and TRBJ2-3; D is uncertain. Germline CDR1 is SQVTM and CDR2 is ANQGSEA. Trimming took 5 bases from V and 2 from J, leaving 11 bases between them. This CDR3 has 13 amino acids. The CDR3 sequence is CSVFVRHTDTQYF. The CDR3 coding sequence is TGCAGCGTTTTTGTCAGGCACACAGATACGCAGTATTTT.

This chain joins TRBV12-3 or TRBV12-4 and TRBJ2-1; D call uncertain. The CDR3 is 13 residues long. V gave up 7 bases and J gave up 6 bases, with 13 bases separating them. The CDR3 DNA follows: TGTGCCAGCAACTCTGAAGGATTCAATGAGCAGTTCTTC. Amino acids: CASNSEGFNEQFF.

This clonotype was counted ten times or more. V is TRBV14 and J is TRBJ2-7; TRBD1 is a possible D gene (6 bases). The germline gives CDR1 SGHDN, CDR2 FVKESK. With 2 bases removed from V and 2 bases from J, the gap between germline ends came to 19 bases. The CDR3 runs to 17 residues. In DNA form, the CDR3 reads TGTGCCAGCAGCCAACGCAATGCCGGGACATCTACCTACGAGCAGTACTTC. Protein product: CASSQRNAGTSTYEQYF.

This clonotype was detected a few times. The chain employs TRBV29-1 and TRBJ2-2; unclear D gene. V shed 7 bases and J shed 3 bases, with 15 bases lying between them. Germline V gives CDR1 SQVTM, CDR2 ANQGSEA. The CDR3 is 14 amino acids. The CDR3, as DNA: TGCAGCGCCAAAGTTACACCCTACACCGGGGAGCTGTTTTTT. It translates to CSAKVTPYTGELFF.

This clonotype was found many times. The gene calls are TRBV5-1 and TRBJ2-1, with no clear D. Germline V CDR1 and CDR2: SGHRS, YFSETQ. This CDR3 has 12 residues. V shed 1 base and J shed 7 bases, with 6 bases lying between them. CDR3 nucleotide sequence: TGCGCCAGCAGCTTGCCTGGTAATGAGCAGTTCTTC. Translation: CASSLPGNEQFF. The full variable domain, in which reference TRBV5-1 and TRBJ2-1 provide the parts outside the CDR3, is KAGVTQTPRYLIKTRGQQVTLSCSPISGHRSVSWYQQTPGQGLQFLFEYFSETQRNKGNFPGRFSGRQFSNSRSEMNVSTLELGDSALYLCASSLPGNEQFFGPGTRLTVL.

In its sample, this clonotype was seen many times. The rearrangement joins TRBV29-1 to TRBJ2-7, with 7 bases identical to TRBD2. The CDR3 contains 12 residues. V gave up 7 bases and J gave up 2 bases; unmatched junction bases: 5. Germline CDR1 reads SQVTM; CDR2 reads ANQGSEA. CDR3 bases: TGCAGCGCTAAGCGGGATACCTACGAGCAGTACTTC. It translates to CSAKRDTYEQYF.

J is TRBJ2-1 and V is TRBV29-1; 7 bases are a match to TRBD2. The CDR3 has 16 residues. The V and J ends lost 3 bases and 6 bases, in that order; junction bases with no gene match: 14. Germline CDR1 SQVTM, CDR2 ANQGSEA. The CDR3 DNA is TGCAGCGTTGATGGTCTAGCGGAGGCATTTATCAATGAGCAGTTCTTC. Translation gives CSVDGLAEAFINEQFF.

This chain uses TRBV18 with TRBJ2-3; unclear D gene. There are 13 residues in the CDR3. Deletions cut 3 bases from V and 7 bases from J, with 11 bases between. Germline V CDR1 and CDR2: KGHSH, LQKENI. The CDR3 sequence: CASSPAVGNTQYF. The CDR3 DNA is TGTGCCAGCTCACCGGCAGTGGGGAATACGCAGTATTTT.

This chain joins TRBV12-3 or TRBV12-4 and TRBJ1-1; D is unresolved. This CDR3 is 16 amino acids long. Trimming shortened V by 5 bases and J by 4 bases, and 20 bases separated the two germline ends. The CDR3 is CASSPGPQRESTEAFF. The CDR3, as DNA: TGTGCCAGCAGTCCTGGGCCTCAGAGGGAGTCCACTGAAGCTTTCTTT.

In its sample, this clonotype was seen a few times. The chain recombines TRBV7-2 with TRBJ2-3; a possible D gene is TRBD1 (5 bases). The CDR3 covers 13 residues. V was trimmed by 5 bases and J by 4 bases, leaving 10 bases between them. Looked up from germline, CDR1 is SGHTA and CDR2 is FQGNSA. The CDR3 DNA is TGTGCCAGCAGCCCCCAACAGGCAGATACGCAGTATTTT. Encoded protein: CASSPQQADTQYF.

This chain connects TRBV12-3 or TRBV12-4 to TRBJ1-5, with a weak D call TRBD1 (5 bases). The CDR3 consists of 14 residues. V dropped 1 base and J dropped 11 bases, with 15 bases sitting between them. CDR3 in amino acids: CASSLGGDQRAQHF. In DNA form, the CDR3 reads TGTGCCAGCAGTTTAGGAGGGGACCAACGGGCCCAGCATTTT.

This clonotype was observed a few times. V gene TRBV6-5 combines with J gene TRBJ1-3; maybe TRBD1 (5 bases). The V gene's germline CDR1 is MNHEY and CDR2 SVGAGI. Trimming took 0 bases from V and 0 from J, leaving 9 bases between them. This CDR3 has 16 residues. The CDR3 DNA reads TGTGCCAGCAGTTACTCGTCGGGACTCTCTGGAAACACCATATATTTT. Translating gives CASSYSSGLSGNTIYF.

The V and J genes are TRBV28 and TRBJ2-7; D perhaps matches TRBD1 (6 bases). The CDR3 has 14 amino acids. Germline CDR1 and CDR2: MDHEN and SYDVKM. V was clipped by 3 bases and J by 2 bases, with 11 bases between them. CDR3 nucleotide sequence: TGTGCCAGCAGTTTTAAGGGACAAGCCTACGAGCAGTACTTC. This encodes CASSFKGQAYEQYF.

In this sample, this clonotype turned up a few times. The genes are TRBV5-1 and TRBJ2-3, with TRBD2 matching over 10 bases. The CDR3 runs 15 residues. In germline, CDR1 is SGHRS, CDR2 YFSETQ. V lost 4 bases, J lost 2 bases, and 4 bases stayed unmatched. The CDR3 DNA follows: TGCGCCAGCAGCCTTAGCGGGGGGCACACAGATACGCAGTATTTT. Residues: CASSLSGGHTDTQYF.

At least ten counts were recorded for this clonotype. This sequence joins TRBV29-1 and TRBJ2-7; D is uncertain. V gave up 5 bases and J gave up 5 bases, with 10 bases separating them. This CDR3 has 11 residues. CDR1 and CDR2 (germline): SQVTM, ANQGSEA. This CDR3 is CSVLTQHEQYF. The CDR3 DNA sequence: TGCAGCGTTCTCACACAACACGAGCAGTACTTC.

In this sample, this clonotype turned up a few times. V is TRBV5-4 and J is TRBJ2-2; D possibly corresponds to TRBD1 (6 bases). Germline V gene sequence: CDR1 SGHNT, CDR2 YYREEE (reference sequence). The CDR3 sequence is 16 residues long. Trimming took 0 bases from V and 9 from J, leaving 18 bases between them. CDR3 nucleotide sequence: TGTGCCAGCAGCTTGGATTTCGGACAGCGACGGCGGGAGCTGTTTTTT. It encodes CASSLDFGQRRRELFF.

The chain employs TRBV7-2 and TRBJ2-3; a possible D gene is TRBD1 (6 bases). The CDR3 length is 16 residues. CDR1 and CDR2 (germline): SGHTA, FQGNSA. Trimming stripped 4 bases from V and 4 bases from J, with 18 bases between. The CDR3 DNA sequence: TGTGCCAGCAGCTCTCAACCCCGGACAGTGGCAGATACGCAGTATTTT. This encodes CASSSQPRTVADTQYF.

J is TRBJ2-1 and V is TRBV11-2; 8 nucleotides agree with TRBD2. Germline V CDR1 and CDR2: SGHAT, FQNNGV. The CDR3 runs 18 residues. The V segment lost 5 bases and the J segment 3 bases; nucleotides outside the gene matches: 15. The CDR3 loop is CASSQTRLAGTFYNEQFF. The CDR3, as DNA: TGTGCCAGCAGCCAGACCCGCTTAGCGGGGACATTCTACAATGAGCAGTTCTTC.

The chain links TRBV5-1 to TRBJ1-5, with 10 bases matching TRBD1. The CDR3 is made up of 16 amino acids. CDR1 is SGHRS and CDR2 is YFSETQ in the germline V gene. V shed 0 bases, J shed 7 bases, and the junction held 7 bases outside the gene matches. The CDR3 coding sequence is TGCGCCAGCAGCTTGGGGCCGGGACAGGGGTCCCAGCCCCAGCATTTT. Amino acids: CASSLGPGQGSQPQHF.